This T cell receptor beta chain comes out of a study of blood T cell repertoires in COVID-19. In the study overall: The United States, Italy and Spain provided the acute and convalescent COVID-19 samples. PBMCs, B-cell-depleted T cells, or T cells were the source of the cDNA or gDNA that made up the material.

CDR3 length equals 13 residues. The V gene end was trimmed by 3 bases and the J gene end by 4 bases; junction bases not matched to a gene: 1. The germline gives CDR1 LNHDA, CDR2 SQIVND (reference sequence). Generated by immunoSEQ multiplex PCR, the TCRdb table keeps only in-frame clones and is missing some. The sample has around 220,000 clones, roughly 80% seen once. The rearrangement joins TRBV19 to TRBJ1-1, with TRBD1 identical over 8 bases. The TCR sequence derives from a woman older than 75 with acute or convalescent COVID-19. The sequenced sample consisted of peripheral blood. CDR3 bases: TGTGCCAGTAGTATTACAGGGGGCACTGAAGCTTTCTTT. Protein: CASSITGGTEAFF.